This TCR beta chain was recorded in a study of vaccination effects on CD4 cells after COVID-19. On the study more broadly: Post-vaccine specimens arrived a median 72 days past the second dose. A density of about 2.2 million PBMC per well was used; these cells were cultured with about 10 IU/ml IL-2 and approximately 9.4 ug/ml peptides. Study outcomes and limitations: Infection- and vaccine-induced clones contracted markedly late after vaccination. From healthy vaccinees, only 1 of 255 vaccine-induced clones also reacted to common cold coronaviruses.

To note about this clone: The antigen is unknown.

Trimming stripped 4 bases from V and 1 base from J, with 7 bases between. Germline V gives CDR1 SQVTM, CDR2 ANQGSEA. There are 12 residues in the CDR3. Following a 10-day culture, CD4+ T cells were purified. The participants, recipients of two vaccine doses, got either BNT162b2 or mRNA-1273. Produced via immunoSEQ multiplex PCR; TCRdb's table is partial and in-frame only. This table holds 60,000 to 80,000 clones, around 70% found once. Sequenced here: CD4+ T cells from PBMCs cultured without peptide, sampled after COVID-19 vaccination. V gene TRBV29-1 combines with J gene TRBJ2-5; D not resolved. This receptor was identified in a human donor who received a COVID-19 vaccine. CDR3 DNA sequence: TGCAGCGTTGTGGGGATCCAAGAGACCCAGTACTTC. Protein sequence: CSVVGIQETQYF.